The present T cell receptor (beta chain) was sequenced within a study of CD8 T cells in Susac syndrome. Germline values: CDR1 ENHRY, CDR2 SYGVKD. Between the trimmed V and J ends, which lost 0 bases and 6 bases, there was a span of 6 bases. The CDR3 is 12 amino acids. The TEMRA cells underwent FACS enrichment, while the CD8+ and CD4+ T cells underwent negative isolation. When the RNA was reverse transcribed, random hexamers were used with an input of about 0.5 to 1 ug. immunoSEQ multiplex PCR amplified TCR beta CDR3 across 54 Vbeta, 13 Jbeta. TCRdb re-derived calls from the immunoSEQ multiplex PCR reads in MiXCR, one entry per CDR3 protein. The sample lists some 150,000 distinct CDR3 sequences, approximately 94% occurring once.

This rearrangement joins TRBV10-3 to TRBJ2-7; TRBD2 is a possible D gene (5 bases). The specimen sequenced was CD8+ T cells from PBMCs. The sequence was obtained from a human donor with multiple sclerosis. The CDR3 spells CAISESAGEQYF. In DNA, the CDR3 is TGTGCCATCAGTGAGTCGGCGGGCGAGCAGTACTTC.